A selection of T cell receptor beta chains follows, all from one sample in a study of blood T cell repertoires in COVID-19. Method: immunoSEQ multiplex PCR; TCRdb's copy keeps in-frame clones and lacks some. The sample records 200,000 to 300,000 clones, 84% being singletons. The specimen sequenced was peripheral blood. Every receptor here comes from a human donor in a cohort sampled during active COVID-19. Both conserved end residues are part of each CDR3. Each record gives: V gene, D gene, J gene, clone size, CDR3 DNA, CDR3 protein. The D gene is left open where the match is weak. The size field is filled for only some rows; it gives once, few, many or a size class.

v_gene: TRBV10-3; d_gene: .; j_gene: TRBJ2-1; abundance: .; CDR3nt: TGTGCCATCAGTGAGTCCGGCAGGGACTACAATGAGCAGTTCTTC; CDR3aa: CAISESGRDYNEQFF
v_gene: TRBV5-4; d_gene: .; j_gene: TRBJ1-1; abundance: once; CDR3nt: TGTGCCAGCAGCGTAGGTTCGGCAGGGCTGAGGACTGAAGCTTTCTTT; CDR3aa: CASSVGSAGLRTEAFF
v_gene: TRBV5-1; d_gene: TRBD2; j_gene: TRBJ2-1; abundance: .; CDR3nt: TGCGCCAGCAGCTTGGTCGGTCTAGCGGGAACCGCTGAGCAGTTCTTC; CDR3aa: CASSLVGLAGTAEQFF
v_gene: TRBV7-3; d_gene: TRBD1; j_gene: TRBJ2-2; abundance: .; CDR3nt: TGTGCCAGCAGCGCTGGGACAGTCTACACCGGGGAGCTGTTTTTT; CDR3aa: CASSAGTVYTGELFF
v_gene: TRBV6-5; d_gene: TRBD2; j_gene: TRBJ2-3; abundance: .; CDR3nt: TGTGCCAGCAGTTACAGGCTAGCGGGGCCCACAGATACGCAGTATTTT; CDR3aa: CASSYRLAGPTDTQYF
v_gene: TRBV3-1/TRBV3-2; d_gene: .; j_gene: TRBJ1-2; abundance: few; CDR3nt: TGTGCCAGCAGCCAAGTCCCTCGAGGTCTGTACCTTTATGGCTACACCTTC; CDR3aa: CASSQVPRGLYLYGYTF
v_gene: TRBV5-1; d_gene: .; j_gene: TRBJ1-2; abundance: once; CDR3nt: TGCGCCAGCAGCAGTAGTACAGGGAGAGATGGCTACACCTTC; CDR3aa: CASSSSTGRDGYTF
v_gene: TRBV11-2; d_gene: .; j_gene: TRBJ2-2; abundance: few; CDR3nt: TGTGCCAGCAGCCAACAGGGAAGGGGAAACACCGGGGAGCTGTTTTTT; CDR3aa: CASSQQGRGNTGELFF
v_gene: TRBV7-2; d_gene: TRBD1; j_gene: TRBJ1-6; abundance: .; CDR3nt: TGTGCCAGCCGGACAGGGACTCTTGATTCACCCCTCCACTTT; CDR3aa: CASRTGTLDSPLHF
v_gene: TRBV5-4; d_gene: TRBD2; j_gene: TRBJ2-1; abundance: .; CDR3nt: TGTGCCAGCAGCTTGAGGCTAGCGGGGATCGATGAGCAGTTCTTC; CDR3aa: CASSLRLAGIDEQFF
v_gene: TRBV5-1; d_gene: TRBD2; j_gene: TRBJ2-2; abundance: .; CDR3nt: TGCGCCAGCATCAGGACTAGCGGGAGTAACACCGGGGAGCTGTTTTTT; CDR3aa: CASIRTSGSNTGELFF
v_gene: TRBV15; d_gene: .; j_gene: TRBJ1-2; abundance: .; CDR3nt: TGTGCCACCACCGACAGTTATGGCTACACCTTC; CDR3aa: CATTDSYGYTF
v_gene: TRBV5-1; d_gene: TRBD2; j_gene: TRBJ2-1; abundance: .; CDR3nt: TGCGCCAGCAGCTCCGGGACTAACCGTCACAATGAGCAGTTCTTC; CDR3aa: CASSSGTNRHNEQFF
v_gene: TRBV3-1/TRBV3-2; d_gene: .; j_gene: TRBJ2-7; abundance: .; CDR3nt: TGTGCCAGCAGCCAACGGCAGGGGCTAGGGGAGCAGTACTTC; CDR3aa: CASSQRQGLGEQYF
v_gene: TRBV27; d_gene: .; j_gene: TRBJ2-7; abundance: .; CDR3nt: TGTGCCAGCAGTTTGAAACACGGACAGCCTAGCCCCTACGAGCAGTACTTC; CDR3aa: CASSLKHGQPSPYEQYF
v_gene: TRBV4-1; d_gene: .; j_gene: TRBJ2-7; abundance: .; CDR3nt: TGCGCCAGCAGCCAAGACCCCCTCGTTGACGAGCAGTACTTC; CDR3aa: CASSQDPLVDEQYF
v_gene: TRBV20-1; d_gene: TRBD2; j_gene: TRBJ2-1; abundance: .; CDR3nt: TGCAGTGCTAGTGGGGGACTAGCGGGAGTAAATGAGCAGTTCTTC; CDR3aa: CSASGGLAGVNEQFF
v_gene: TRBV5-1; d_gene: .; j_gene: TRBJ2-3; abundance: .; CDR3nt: TGCGCCAGCAGCTTGACTACTACTAGCACAGATACGCAGTATTTT; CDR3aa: CASSLTTTSTDTQYF
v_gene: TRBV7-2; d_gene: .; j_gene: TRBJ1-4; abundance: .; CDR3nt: TGTGCCAGCAGCTTAGCGCTGGGGGGGACTAATGAAAAACTGTTTTTT; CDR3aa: CASSLALGGTNEKLFF
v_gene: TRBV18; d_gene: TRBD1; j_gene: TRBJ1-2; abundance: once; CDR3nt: TGTGCCAGCTCACCCGACCGGGACAGCTATGGCTACACCTTC; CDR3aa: CASSPDRDSYGYTF
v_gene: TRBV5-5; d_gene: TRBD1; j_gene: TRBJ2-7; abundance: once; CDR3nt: TGTGCCAGCAGGTGGGGACAGATGAGCCCCTCCGAGCAGTACTTC; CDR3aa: CASRWGQMSPSEQYF
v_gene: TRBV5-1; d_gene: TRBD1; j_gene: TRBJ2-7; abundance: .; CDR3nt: TGCGCCAGCAGCTTGGGTGGGACAGGGGGCTACGAGCAGTACTTC; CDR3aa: CASSLGGTGGYEQYF
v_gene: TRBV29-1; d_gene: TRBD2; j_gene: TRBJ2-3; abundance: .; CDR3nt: TGCAGCGTTGGGCTCGTCGCGGGAGTAACAGATACGCAGTATTTT; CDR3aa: CSVGLVAGVTDTQYF
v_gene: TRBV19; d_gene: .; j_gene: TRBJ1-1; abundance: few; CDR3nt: TGTGCCAGTAGTACCGACAGGAGAAACACTGAAGCTTTCTTT; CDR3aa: CASSTDRRNTEAFF
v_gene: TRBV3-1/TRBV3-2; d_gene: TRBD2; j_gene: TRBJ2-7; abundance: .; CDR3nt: TGTGCCAGCAGCCACCGGGTGGGGGGGAACCCCTACGAGCAGTACTTC; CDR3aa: CASSHRVGGNPYEQYF
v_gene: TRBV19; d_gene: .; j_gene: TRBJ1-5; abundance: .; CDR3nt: TGTGCCAGTACCCCCGACAGGATCACCCAGCCCCAGCATTTT; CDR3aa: CASTPDRITQPQHF
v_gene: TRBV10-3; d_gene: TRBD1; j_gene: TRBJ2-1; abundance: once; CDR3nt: TGTGCCATCAGTCACCAGACAGGGTTCAATGAGCAGTTCTTC; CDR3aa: CAISHQTGFNEQFF
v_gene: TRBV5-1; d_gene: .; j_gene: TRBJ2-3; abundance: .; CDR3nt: TGCGCCAGCAGCTTGGGGTTTCGGGATAGCACAGATACGCAGTATTTT; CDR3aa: CASSLGFRDSTDTQYF
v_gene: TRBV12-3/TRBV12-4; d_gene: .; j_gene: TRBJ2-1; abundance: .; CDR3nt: TGTGCCAGCAGGTCTTTGAATGAGCAGTTCTTC; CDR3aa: CASRSLNEQFF
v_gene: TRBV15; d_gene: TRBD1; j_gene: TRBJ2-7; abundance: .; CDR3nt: TGTGCCACCAGCGGACTGGACAGGGGACCCTACGAGCAGTACTTC; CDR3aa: CATSGLDRGPYEQYF
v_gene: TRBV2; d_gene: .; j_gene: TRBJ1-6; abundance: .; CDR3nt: TGTGCCAGCAGCGGGTCGGGACCCCTCCACTTT; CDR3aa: CASSGSGPLHF
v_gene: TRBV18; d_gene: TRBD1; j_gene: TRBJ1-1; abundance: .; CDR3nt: TGTGCCAGCTCACCCAGGGGGCAAAACACTGAAGCTTTCTTT; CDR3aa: CASSPRGQNTEAFF
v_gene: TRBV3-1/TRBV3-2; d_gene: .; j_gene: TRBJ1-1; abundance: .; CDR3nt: TGTGCCAGCAGCCAAGGACAGACGAACACTGAAGCTTTCTTT; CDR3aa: CASSQGQTNTEAFF
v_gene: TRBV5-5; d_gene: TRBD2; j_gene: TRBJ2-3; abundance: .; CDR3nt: TGTGCCAGCACCCGACTAGCGGGAGTAGATACGCAGTATTTT; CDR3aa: CASTRLAGVDTQYF
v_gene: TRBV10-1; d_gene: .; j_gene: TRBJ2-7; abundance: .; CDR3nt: TGCGCCAGCAGTGATCGAGGAGGCGAGCAGTACTTC; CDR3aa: CASSDRGGEQYF
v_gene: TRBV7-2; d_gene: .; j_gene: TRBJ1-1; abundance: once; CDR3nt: TGTGCCAGCAGCTTCGGGGGATTATCTGAAGCTTTCTTT; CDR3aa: CASSFGGLSEAFF
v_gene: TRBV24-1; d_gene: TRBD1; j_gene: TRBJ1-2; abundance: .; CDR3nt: TGTGCCACCAGTGATTCCGTAGCCGGGACAGGGGTTGGCTACACCTTC; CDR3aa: CATSDSVAGTGVGYTF
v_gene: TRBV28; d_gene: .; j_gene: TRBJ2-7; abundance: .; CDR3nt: TGTGCCAGCAGGGGAGCGGGCCGCTCCTACGAGCAGTACTTC; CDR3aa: CASRGAGRSYEQYF
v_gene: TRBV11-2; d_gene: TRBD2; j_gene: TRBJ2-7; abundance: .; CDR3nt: TGTGCCAGCAGCCCAACCGGGACTAACACCTACGAGCAGTACTTC; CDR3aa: CASSPTGTNTYEQYF
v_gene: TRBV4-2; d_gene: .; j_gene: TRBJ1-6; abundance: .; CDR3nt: TGTGCCAGCAGCCAAGATCGGGGACCCCTCCACTTT; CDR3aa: CASSQDRGPLHF
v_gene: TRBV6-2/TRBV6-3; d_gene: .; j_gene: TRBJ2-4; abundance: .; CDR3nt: TGTGCCAGCAGCCTCTGGGTGGGGAGCCTAGCCAAAAACATTCAGTACTTC; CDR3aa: CASSLWVGSLAKNIQYF
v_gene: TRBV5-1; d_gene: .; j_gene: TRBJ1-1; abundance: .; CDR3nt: TGCGCCAGCAGCTTGGCCGGGGTGAGGGCTGAAGCTTTCTTT; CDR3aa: CASSLAGVRAEAFF
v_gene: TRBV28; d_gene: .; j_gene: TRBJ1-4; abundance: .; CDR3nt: TGTGCCAGCAGTCCCAGTTGGACTAATGAAAAACTGTTTTTT; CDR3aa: CASSPSWTNEKLFF
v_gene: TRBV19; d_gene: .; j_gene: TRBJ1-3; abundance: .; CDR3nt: TGTGCCAGTAGTATATCAGGGGTCGGCGACACCATATATTTT; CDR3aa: CASSISGVGDTIYF
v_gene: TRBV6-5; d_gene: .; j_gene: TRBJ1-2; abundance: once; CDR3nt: TGTGCCAGCAGTTACTCGACACCCTCAGCCTATGGCTACACCTTC; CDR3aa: CASSYSTPSAYGYTF
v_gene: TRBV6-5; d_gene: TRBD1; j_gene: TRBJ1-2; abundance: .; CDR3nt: TGTGCCAGCAGTTCAGCTCAGGGACAGGGGTTTTCGGGCTACACCTTC; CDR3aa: CASSSAQGQGFSGYTF
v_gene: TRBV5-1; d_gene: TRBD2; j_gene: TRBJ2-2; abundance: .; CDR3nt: TGCGCCAGCAGCCCCGGGACTAGCGGATCCACCGGGGAGCTGTTTTTT; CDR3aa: CASSPGTSGSTGELFF
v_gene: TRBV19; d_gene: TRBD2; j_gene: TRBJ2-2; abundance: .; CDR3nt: TGTGCCAGTCGGGGGCCGGGGGGGACCGGGGAGCTGTTTTTT; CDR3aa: CASRGPGGTGELFF